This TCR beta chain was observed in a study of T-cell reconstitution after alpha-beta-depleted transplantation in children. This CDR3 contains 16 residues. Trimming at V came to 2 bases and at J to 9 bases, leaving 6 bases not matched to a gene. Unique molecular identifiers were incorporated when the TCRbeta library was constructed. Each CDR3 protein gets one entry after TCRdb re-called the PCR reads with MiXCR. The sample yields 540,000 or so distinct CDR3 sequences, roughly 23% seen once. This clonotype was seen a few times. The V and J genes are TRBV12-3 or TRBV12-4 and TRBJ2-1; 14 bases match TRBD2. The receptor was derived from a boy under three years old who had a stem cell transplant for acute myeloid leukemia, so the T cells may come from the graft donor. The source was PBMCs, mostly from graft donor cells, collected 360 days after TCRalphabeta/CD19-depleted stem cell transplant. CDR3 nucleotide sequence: TGTGCCAGCAGTTTATTAGGGACTAGCGGGAGAGGTGAGCAGTTCTTC. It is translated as CASSLLGTSGRGEQFF.